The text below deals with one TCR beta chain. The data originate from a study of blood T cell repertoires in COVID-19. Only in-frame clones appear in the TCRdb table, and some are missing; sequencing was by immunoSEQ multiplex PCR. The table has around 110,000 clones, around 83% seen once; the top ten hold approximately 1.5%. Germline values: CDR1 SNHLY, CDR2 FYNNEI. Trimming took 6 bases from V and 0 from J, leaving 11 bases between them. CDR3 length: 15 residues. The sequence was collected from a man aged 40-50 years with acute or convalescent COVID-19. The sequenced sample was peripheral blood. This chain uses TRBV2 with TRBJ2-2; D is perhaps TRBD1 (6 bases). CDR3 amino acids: CASRVQGTNTGELFF. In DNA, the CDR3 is TGTGCCAGCAGAGTCCAGGGGACGAACACCGGGGAGCTGTTTTTT.